This T cell receptor beta chain was retrieved from a study of T cells after yellow fever vaccination. Study-wide background: SMART-Seq v4 Ultra Low Input prepared the low-cell-number fractions. The study, taken as a whole, reports: Weaker, the secondary response peaked sooner, at day 5 versus 15.

Germline V gives CDR1 MNHEY, CDR2 SMNVEV (reference sequence). V was cut by 7 bases and J by 6 bases, with 13 bases left in between. The CDR3 runs 13 residues. This clonotype appeared a few times. Its cognate antigen is unknown. TCR cDNA was made by 5'RACE template switching, adding a universal primer site and UMIs. TCRdb reanalysed the 5' RACE reads using MiXCR and keeps one entry per CDR3 protein. The table records 300,000 to 450,000 distinct CDR3 sequences, 8% to 9.5% of them present only once. The sample consisted of PBMCs, taken around 45 days after the first yellow fever vaccination. V usage is TRBV27 and J usage is TRBJ2-1; no clear D. The TCR sequence derives from a young man who received the YFV17D yellow fever vaccine. The CDR3 DNA reads as TGTGCCAGCAAACAGACTCCCCCCAATGAGCAGTTCTTC. This codes for CASKQTPPNEQFF.